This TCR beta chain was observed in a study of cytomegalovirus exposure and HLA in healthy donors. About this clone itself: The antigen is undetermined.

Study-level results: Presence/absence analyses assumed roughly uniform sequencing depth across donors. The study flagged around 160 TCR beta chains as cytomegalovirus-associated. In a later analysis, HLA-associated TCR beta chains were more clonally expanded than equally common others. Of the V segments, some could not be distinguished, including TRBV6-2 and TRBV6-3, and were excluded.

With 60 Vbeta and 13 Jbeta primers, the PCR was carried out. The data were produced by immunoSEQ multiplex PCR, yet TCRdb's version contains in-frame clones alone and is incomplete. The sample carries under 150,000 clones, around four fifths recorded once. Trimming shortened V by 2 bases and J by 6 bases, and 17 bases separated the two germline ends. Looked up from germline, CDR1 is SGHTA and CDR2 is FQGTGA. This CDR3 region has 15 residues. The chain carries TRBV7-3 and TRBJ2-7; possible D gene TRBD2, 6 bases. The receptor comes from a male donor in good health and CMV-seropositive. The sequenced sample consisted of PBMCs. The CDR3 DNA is TGTGCCAGCAGCTTACGTGACGGGAGATGGGCCGAGCAGTACTTC. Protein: CASSLRDGRWAEQYF.